These 21 T cell receptor beta chains were sequenced from one sample in a study of spatial heterogeneity in lung cancer. Points from the study as a whole: How many expanded intratumoral alpha and beta TCRs were present tracked the tumor mutation count, which was a count of nonsynonymous mutations.

TCRdb used MiXCR to reprocess the 5' RACE reads, holding one entry per CDR3 protein. Here the sample spans about 7,500 distinct CDR3 sequences, about 12% being singletons. No antigen has been identified for these receptors. The sample's time point: sample taken at primary tumor resection. The sequencing here drew on lung tumor tissue, taken at surgery. These receptor sequences come from a male donor with early-stage non-small cell lung cancer.

This clonotype was seen repeatedly, ten times or more. The CDR3 DNA sequence: TGCAGTGCTAACCGGGACTCATTCTACGAGCAGTACTTC. Protein: CSANRDSFYEQYF. The chain couples TRBV20-1 to TRBJ2-7, with a tentative D call TRBD2 (6 bases). The CDR3 spans 13 residues. Germline V lookup: CDR1 DFQATT, CDR2 SNEGSKA (reference sequence). V lost 4 bases and J lost 3, with 13 bases in between.

This clonotype was detected a few times. The V gene is TRBV2, the J gene TRBJ2-6; TRBD1 aligns across 7 bases. Losses at the gene ends were 9 bases for V and 1 base for J; bases not matched to a gene: 9. CDR1 SNHLY and CDR2 FYNNEI come from the germline V gene. The CDR3 is made up of 16 amino acids. DNA of the CDR3: TGTGCCAGTTCCGGGACAGCCTTATCTGGGGCCAACGTCCTGACTTTC. It specifies CASSGTALSGANVLTF.

This clonotype is medium-sized. The J gene is TRBJ2-1, the V gene TRBV20-1; 10 nucleotides match TRBD2. Germline CDR1 reads DFQATT; CDR2 reads SNEGSKA (reference sequence). The CDR3 totals 15 residues. V lost 3 bases, J lost 6 bases, and 8 bases stayed unmatched. The CDR3 reads CSASGSGRDSNEQFF. CDR3 bases: TGCAGTGCTAGCGGGAGCGGGAGGGATTCCAATGAGCAGTTCTTC.

The sample holds many counts of this clonotype. The CDR3 here is CASSQGSGELFF. The DNA for the CDR3 is TGTGCCAGCAGCCAGGGGTCCGGGGAGCTGTTTTTT. The genes are TRBV3-1 and TRBJ2-2; D uncertain. Germline V CDR1 and CDR2: LGHDT, YNNKEL (reference sequence). This CDR3 is 12 amino acids long. V was clipped by 3 bases and J by 6 bases, with 5 bases between them.

At least ten counts were recorded for this clonotype. The rearrangement links TRBV7-9 to TRBJ2-3; D is perhaps TRBD2 (5 bases). The CDR3 consists of 15 residues. Germline values: CDR1 SEHNR, CDR2 FQNEAQ (reference sequence). Trimming removed 4 bases from V and 2 bases from J, with 13 bases in between. The CDR3 loop reads CASSSATGFTDTQYF. In nucleotides, the CDR3 is TGTGCCAGCAGCTCTGCGACGGGATTCACAGATACGCAGTATTTT. Complete variable domain (other parts from reference TRBV7-9 and TRBJ2-3): DTGVSQNPRHKITKRGQNVTFRCDPISEHNRLYWYRQTLGQGPEFLTYFQNEAQLEKSRLLSDRFSAERPKGSFSTLEIQRTEQGDSAMYLCASSSATGFTDTQYFGPGTRLTVL.

In this sample, this clonotype turned up many times. J is TRBJ2-3 and V is TRBV20-1; D might be TRBD2 (6 bases). The V gene's germline CDR1 is DFQATT and CDR2 SNEGSKA (reference sequence). The CDR3 is 14 amino acids. The V and J ends lost 0 bases and 3 bases respectively, with 10 bases between them. In DNA form, the CDR3 reads TGCAGTGCTAGAGATTCAGCGGGTACAGATACGCAGTATTTT. It encodes CSARDSAGTDTQYF.

This clonotype was observed many times. The V and J genes are TRBV6-6 and TRBJ1-5; unclear D gene. The CDR3 totals 14 residues. V lost 7 bases, J lost 5 bases, and 15 bases lay in between. Germline V CDR1 and CDR2: MNHNY, SVGAGI (reference sequence). The CDR3 here is CASTGPYPYQPQHF. For the CDR3, the DNA is TGTGCCAGCACTGGACCCTATCCTTATCAGCCCCAGCATTTT.

This clonotype was observed many times. The chain combines TRBV6-5 with TRBJ2-2, with 9 bases matching TRBD2. V was clipped by 8 bases and J by 4 bases; unmatched bases: 5. Looked up from germline, CDR1 is MNHEY and CDR2 is SVGAGI. CDR3 length: 14 residues. CDR3 in amino acids: CASPTRGGTGELFF. The CDR3 bases are TGTGCCAGCCCGACGCGGGGGGGCACCGGGGAGCTGTTTTTT.

This clonotype was detected a few times. The CDR3 sequence is CASSQAQGTQPQHF. CDR3 nucleotides: TGTGCCAGCAGTCAAGCACAGGGTACCCAGCCCCAGCATTTT. The rearrangement uses TRBV12-3 or TRBV12-4 and TRBJ1-5; TRBD1 might be the D (6 bases). With 5 bases removed from V and 7 bases from J, the gap between germline ends came to 15 bases. The CDR3 is 14 residues long.

By its share, this clonotype is medium-sized (0.01 to 0.1%). The J gene is TRBJ2-7, the V gene TRBV20-1; 9 bases agree with TRBD1. CDR1 DFQATT and CDR2 SNEGSKA come from the germline V gene (reference sequence). The CDR3 spans 11 residues. The CDR3 reads CSVRTGAEQYF. The DNA for the CDR3 is TGCAGCGTGAGGACAGGGGCCGAGCAGTACTTC.

By sample fraction, this clonotype is medium-sized. The rearrangement uses TRBV5-6 and TRBJ1-2; no definite D call. V gave up 3 bases and J gave up 4 bases, with 16 bases separating them. The CDR3 is made up of 15 amino acids. Germline CDR1 SGHDT, CDR2 YYEEEE. The CDR3 DNA is TGTGCCAGCAGCTCCCCGTGGGGATCGGTCTATGGCTACACCTTC. Encoded protein: CASSSPWGSVYGYTF.

This sequence joins TRBV27 and TRBJ2-7; D might be TRBD1 (5 bases). The germline V gene encodes CDR1 MNHEY and CDR2 SMNVEV (reference sequence). The CDR3 contains 11 residues. Trimming removed 8 bases from V and 3 bases from J, with 8 bases in between. The DNA for the CDR3 is TGTGCCAGCGGGGCGTTCTACGAGCAGTACTTC. This gives the protein CASGAFYEQYF.

At least ten counts were recorded for this clonotype. V is TRBV12-3 or TRBV12-4 and J is TRBJ2-7, with D perhaps matching TRBD2 (6 bases). The V end lost 1 base, the J end lost 6 bases, and 13 bases lay between the germline ends. The CDR3 extends over 14 amino acids. The chain's CDR3 is CASSLGDSTSEQYF. CDR3 DNA: TGTGCCAGCAGTTTAGGGGACTCCACCTCCGAGCAGTACTTC.

This clonotype came up many times. The V gene is TRBV5-1, the J gene TRBJ2-7, with 7 bases that match TRBD1. This CDR3 spans 14 amino acids. CDR1 and CDR2 from the germline V gene are SGHRS and YFSETQ. V dropped 1 base and J dropped 3; count of bases not matched to a gene: 4. CDR3 DNA sequence: TGCGCCAGCAGCTTGAGGGACAGCCTCTACGAGCAGTACTTC. Translated, it gives CASSLRDSLYEQYF.

This clonotype was observed a handful of times. V gene TRBV6-5 combines with J gene TRBJ2-7, with D possibly being TRBD1 (6 bases). Trimming removed 5 bases from V and 3 bases from J, with 17 bases in between. This CDR3 spans 15 amino acids. Germline-derived CDR1 and CDR2 are MNHEY and SVGAGI. The CDR3 loop reads CASSPSGIGGYEQYF. Here the CDR3 DNA reads TGTGCCAGCAGTCCGAGTGGGATAGGGGGCTACGAGCAGTACTTC.

This clonotype is medium-sized (0.01 to 0.1%). The V call is TRBV20-1, the J call TRBJ2-1, with a possible D match to TRBD2 (8 bases). The V and J ends lost 4 bases and 8 bases respectively, with 24 bases between them. The CDR3 covers 16 residues. The V gene's germline CDR1 is DFQATT and CDR2 SNEGSKA (reference sequence). CDR3 sequence: CSATTGSSGRVDEQFF. CDR3 nucleotides: TGCAGTGCTACGACAGGGTCGAGCGGGAGAGTCGATGAGCAGTTCTTC.

Many counts were recorded for this clonotype. The CDR3 spells CSARTSRGNNEQFF. The CDR3 nucleotides are TGCAGTGCTAGGACTTCGAGGGGCAACAATGAGCAGTTCTTC. J is TRBJ2-1 and V is TRBV20-1; either TRBD1 or TRBD2 may supply D (5 bases each). The CDR3 is 14 amino acids. With 3 bases removed from V and 5 bases from J, the gap between germline ends came to 14 bases. Germline V gene lookup returns CDR1 DFQATT and CDR2 SNEGSKA (reference sequence).

This clonotype is labeled as medium-sized. This chain joins TRBV12-3 or TRBV12-4 and TRBJ2-7, with D hard to call. CDR3 length equals 12 residues. V was trimmed by 1 base and J by 7 bases, leaving 8 bases between them. In nucleotides, the CDR3 is TGTGCCAGCAGTTTAGGGGTGGGAGAGCAGTACTTC. It is translated as CASSLGVGEQYF.

This clonotype came up many times. The chain has TRBV7-3 and TRBJ2-3; TRBD2 matches 9 bases. The CDR3 totals 13 residues. V shed 10 bases, J shed 5 bases, and the junction held 7 bases outside the gene matches. In germline, CDR1 is SGHTA, CDR2 FQGTGA. CDR3 DNA: TGTGCCACGGGAGCGGGAGGTGGAGATACGCAGTATTTT. It is translated as CATGAGGGDTQYF. The entire variable domain, with the rest obtained from reference TRBV7-3 and TRBJ2-3, is as follows: GAGVSQTPSNKVTEKGKYVELRCDPISGHTALYWYRQSLGQGPEFLIYFQGTGAADDSGLPNDRFFAVRPEGSVSTLKIQRTERGDSAVYLCATGAGGGDTQYFGPGTRLTVL.

By share of the sample, this clonotype is medium-sized. This chain uses TRBV7-9 with TRBJ1-1; no firm D call. This CDR3 has 16 amino acids. Trimming cost V 1 base and J 3 bases, with 15 bases left between them. Per the germline V gene, CDR1 is SEHNR and CDR2 is FQNEAQ (reference sequence). Here the CDR3 reads CASSLVPPAQDTEAFF. The CDR3 nucleotides are TGTGCCAGCAGCTTAGTTCCCCCTGCTCAGGACACTGAAGCTTTCTTT. Based on the CDR3 plus reference TRBV7-9 and TRBJ1-1, the full variable domain is DTGVSQNPRHKITKRGQNVTFRCDPISEHNRLYWYRQTLGQGPEFLTYFQNEAQLEKSRLLSDRFSAERPKGSFSTLEIQRTEQGDSAMYLCASSLVPPAQDTEAFFGQGTRLTVV.

This clonotype appeared many times. V and J are TRBV19 and TRBJ1-2, with 7 nucleotides matching TRBD1. Trimming took 6 bases from V and 0 from J; bases not matched to a gene: 7. The V gene's germline CDR1 is LNHDA and CDR2 SQIVND (reference sequence). The CDR3 has 15 residues. As DNA, the CDR3 is TGTGCCAGTAGGTGGGGGACAGTATCTAACTATGGCTACACCTTC. It is translated as CASRWGTVSNYGYTF. Together with reference TRBV19 and TRBJ1-2, the CDR3 gives the full variable domain: DGGITQSPKYLFRKEGQNVTLSCEQNLNHDAMYWYRQDPGQGLRLIYYSQIVNDFQKGDIAEGYSVSREKKESFPLTVTSAQKNPTAFYLCASRWGTVSNYGYTFGSGTRLTVV.